This record concerns one TCR beta chain sequence. No antigen is known for it. The time point is: persistent/refractory GD, antithyroid drugs over 5 years with positive TRAb. PBMC-derived RNA was used for the TCR library. Graves' disease diagnosis followed American Thyroid Association guidelines. Peripheral blood, nine milliliters of it, was drawn into EDTA tubes. Libraries of TCR beta came from iRepertoire HTBI primers plus Arm-PCR of CDR3 regions. TCRdb re-analysed the multiplex PCR reads in MiXCR, keeping a single row per CDR3 protein. The table includes 650,000 to 850,000 distinct CDR3 sequences, approximately 29% detected once. Germline values: CDR1 SEHNR, CDR2 FQNEAQ (reference sequence). Trimming pared 4 bases from V and 5 bases from J, leaving 17 bases between. This CDR3 comprises 15 residues. The data were obtained in a study of regulatory T cells in long-lasting Graves disease. Findings of the study overall: Analysis covered peripheral blood alone, not thyroid tissue. Persistent cases of Graves' showed reduced TCR diversity relative to newly diagnosed patients.

This TCR came from a female donor with Graves disease. The chain recombines TRBV7-9 with TRBJ1-1; the D is unclear. Sequencing used peripheral blood mononuclear cells (PBMCs), obtained when the disease was refractory, from a patient treated with antithyroid drugs. This CDR3 reads CASSSSYRGKTEAFF. For the CDR3, the DNA is TGTGCCAGCAGCTCATCGTATCGGGGTAAGACTGAAGCTTTCTTT. Combining the CDR3 with reference TRBV7-9 and TRBJ1-1 gives the whole variable domain DTGVSQNPRHKITKRGQNVTFRCDPISEHNRLYWYRQTLGQGPEFLTYFQNEAQLEKSRLLSDRFSAERPKGSFSTLEIQRTEQGDSAMYLCASSSSYRGKTEAFFGQGTRLTVV.